One sample yielded the 23 T cell receptor beta chains listed below, sequenced in a study of T cells of healthy individuals. TCRdb re-analysed the 5' RACE reads in MiXCR, keeping a single row per CDR3 protein. The data show some 100,000 distinct CDR3 sequences, around 17% seen once. The receptors originated from a human donor in good health.

Judged by abundance, this clonotype is medium-sized. V gene TRBV29-1 combines with J gene TRBJ2-5, with D possibly TRBD1 on 6 matching bases. Germline V gene lookup returns CDR1 SQVTM and CDR2 ANQGSEA. V was clipped by 6 bases and J by 1 base, with 12 bases between them. The CDR3 contains 13 residues. The CDR3 reads CSVKQGSQETQYF. The CDR3 nucleotides are TGCAGCGTGAAACAGGGTTCCCAAGAGACCCAGTACTTC.

V usage is TRBV7-8 and J usage is TRBJ1-5; TRBD1 might be the D (6 bases). The V end lost 5 bases, the J end lost 0 bases, and 14 bases lay between the germline ends. The CDR3 loop spans 16 amino acids. Germline CDR1 SGHVS, CDR2 FQNEAQ. The CDR3 loop reads CASSTKQGYSNQPQHF. DNA of the CDR3: TGTGCCAGCAGCACAAAACAGGGATATAGCAATCAGCCCCAGCATTTT.

This clonotype was seen only a few times. This chain joins TRBV2 and TRBJ2-1; D is unresolved. The germline V gene has CDR1 SNHLY and CDR2 FYNNEI. The germline V and J ends were trimmed by 0 bases and 8 bases, with 14 bases remaining between them. The CDR3 runs 15 residues. For the CDR3, the DNA is TGTGCCAGCAGTGAAGCGCTTCGTAGGGTCGATGAGCAGTTCTTC. It codes for CASSEALRRVDEQFF.

This clonotype occurred many times. The chain has TRBV13 and TRBJ2-2, with 7 bases matching TRBD2. V lost 3 bases, J lost 11 bases, and 12 bases stayed unmatched. Germline V gene lookup returns CDR1 PRHDT and CDR2 FYEKMQ (reference sequence). The CDR3 runs 15 residues. The CDR3 DNA reads as TGTGCCAGCAGCTTTCCCAGCGGGAACCGTCCCGAGCTGTTTTTT. Residues: CASSFPSGNRPELFF.

Note on this clonotype: One end of the junction fails to match germline, which may point to a read error. This chain uses TRBV7-9 with TRBJ2-7; D possibly matches TRBD1 or TRBD2 (5 bases each). This CDR3 contains 13 residues. Germline lookup yields CDR1 SEHNR and CDR2 FQNEAQ (reference sequence). In DNA form, the CDR3 reads TGTGCCAGCAGCTCTCTGGTAGGGACCGAGGAGTACTTC. Protein sequence: CASSSLVGTEEYF.

The gene calls are TRBV6-2 or TRBV6-3 and TRBJ2-5; possibly TRBD2 for D (5 bases). Trimming cost V 5 bases and J 4 bases, with 14 bases left between them. The CDR3 runs 14 residues. The germline gives CDR1 MNHEY, CDR2 SVGEGT. As DNA, the CDR3 is TGTGCCAGCAGTCTTTTCGGACGGGGAGAGACCCAGTACTTC. Amino acid sequence: CASSLFGRGETQYF.

This clonotype was observed many times. The gene calls are TRBV10-3 and TRBJ2-1, with D possibly TRBD2 on 5 matching bases. The germline gives CDR1 ENHRY, CDR2 SYGVKD. This CDR3 comprises 11 residues. V lost 6 bases to trimming and J lost 9 bases, with 9 bases between them. The chain's CDR3 is CAISPGSEQFF. DNA for the CDR3: TGTGCCATCAGCCCGGGGAGTGAGCAGTTCTTC.

This clonotype was seen at least ten times. This chain links TRBV19 with TRBJ2-1, with 13 bases identical to TRBD2. There are 17 residues in the CDR3. The V gene end was trimmed by 4 bases and the J gene end by 4 bases; junction bases not matched to a gene: 7. Germline V gives CDR1 LNHDA, CDR2 SQIVND (reference sequence). CDR3 nucleotides: TGTGCCAGTAGTAGGCGAGGACTAGCGGGAGAATACAATGAGCAGTTCTTC. It codes for CASSRRGLAGEYNEQFF.

The chain recombines TRBV29-1 with TRBJ2-5, with 7 bases fitting TRBD2. In germline, CDR1 is SQVTM, CDR2 ANQGSEA. The CDR3 totals 13 residues. DNA of the CDR3: TGCAGTGCCAAGCGGGGAACGCAAGAGACCCAGTACTTC. Residues: CSAKRGTQETQYF.

This clonotype was recorded at least ten times. The chain couples TRBV7-2 to TRBJ1-3; no reliable D call. There are 15 residues in the CDR3. Germline V gene sequence: CDR1 SGHTA, CDR2 FQGNSA. V was pared by 2 bases and J by 0 bases, with 8 bases between. CDR3 in amino acids: CASSLPVSSGNTIYF. In nucleotides, the CDR3 is TGTGCCAGCAGCTTACCGGTCAGCTCTGGAAACACCATATATTTT.

This clonotype came up many times. This rearrangement joins TRBV20-1 to TRBJ1-3; D is uncertain. The CDR3 has 15 amino acids. V dropped 1 base and J dropped 0 bases, with 10 bases sitting between them. Germline CDR1 is DFQATT and CDR2 is SNEGSKA (reference sequence). CDR3 sequence: CSARARDLSGNTIYF. The CDR3 DNA is TGCAGTGCTAGAGCAAGAGACCTCTCTGGAAACACCATATATTTT.

This clonotype turned up a few times. J is TRBJ1-5 and V is TRBV7-8; 8 bases match TRBD1. The CDR3 has 15 residues. The V gene end was trimmed by 2 bases and the J gene end by 6 bases; junction bases not matched to a gene: 6. The germline gives CDR1 SGHVS, CDR2 FQNEAQ. CDR3 protein: CASSLSGGRSQPQHF. CDR3 DNA: TGTGCCAGCAGCTTATCAGGGGGCCGGAGTCAGCCCCAGCATTTT.

This sequence joins TRBV6-2 or TRBV6-3 and TRBJ2-7; a possible D gene is TRBD2 (5 bases). From germline, CDR1 is MNHEY and CDR2 SVGEGT. This CDR3 is built from 11 residues. V was pared by 10 bases and J by 3 bases, with 10 bases between. CDR3 in amino acids: CATNSGYEQYF. DNA of the CDR3: TGTGCCACCAACAGCGGCTACGAGCAGTACTTC.

This clonotype was seen more than once but under ten times. The chain links TRBV9 to TRBJ2-3; D uncertain. Germline V gene lookup returns CDR1 SGDLS and CDR2 YYNGEE. CDR3 size: 14 residues. Trimming cost V 3 bases and J 2 bases, with 10 bases left between them. The CDR3 protein is CASSGSAHTDTQYF. The CDR3 region has the DNA TGTGCCAGCAGCGGAAGCGCTCACACAGATACGCAGTATTTT.

Only a few counts were recorded for this clonotype. V usage is TRBV28 and J usage is TRBJ2-6; D tentatively reads TRBD1 or TRBD2 (6 bases each). V was cut by 9 bases and J by 0 bases, with 15 bases left in between. The germline gives CDR1 MDHEN, CDR2 SYDVKM. The CDR3 sequence is 16 residues long. In DNA, the CDR3 is TGTGCCAGTAAACTAGGGGGGAGCTCTGGGGCCAACGTCCTGACTTTC. Amino acids: CASKLGGSSGANVLTF.

The chain couples TRBV11-2 to TRBJ1-4; D unresolved. CDR3 length equals 14 residues. Trimming removed 2 bases at V and 7 bases at J, with 11 bases between. CDR1 and CDR2 (germline): SGHAT, FQNNGV. This CDR3 reads CASSLFGVTEKLFF. The CDR3 coding sequence is TGTGCCAGCAGCTTATTTGGCGTGACTGAAAAACTGTTTTTT.

This clonotype was seen a handful of times. This chain uses TRBV13 with TRBJ1-2, with no clear D. The CDR3 contains 14 residues. Germline V gene sequence: CDR1 PRHDT, CDR2 FYEKMQ (reference sequence). The V end was cut by 4 bases, the J end by 4 bases, with 13 bases between. The CDR3 region is CASSSRIWGYGYTF. CDR3 nucleotide sequence: TGTGCCAGCAGCTCGCGAATCTGGGGCTATGGCTACACCTTC. Full variable domain (outside the CDR3, taken from reference TRBV13 and TRBJ1-2): AAGVIQSPRHLIKEKRETATLKCYPIPRHDTVYWYQQGPGQDPQFLISFYEKMQSDKGSIPDRFSAQQFSDYHSELNMSSLELGDSALYFCASSSRIWGYGYTFGSGTRLTVV.

This clonotype was counted ten times or more. The chain couples TRBV20-1 to TRBJ2-1; D might be TRBD1 or TRBD2, each matching 8 bases. V was trimmed by 6 bases and J by 10 bases, leaving 28 bases between them. CDR3 size: 16 residues. In germline, CDR1 is DFQATT, CDR2 SNEGSKA (reference sequence). The CDR3 spells CSAKTGGTGPNREQFF. In nucleotides, the CDR3 is TGCAGTGCCAAGACGGGAGGGACAGGTCCAAACAGGGAGCAGTTCTTC.

The chain joins TRBV12-3 or TRBV12-4 to TRBJ1-2; D not resolved. Trimming took off 8 bases at V and 2 bases at J, with 6 bases between the two ends. CDR3 length equals 11 residues. The CDR3 region is CASGQNYGYTF. The CDR3 region has the DNA TGTGCCAGCGGTCAGAACTATGGCTACACCTTC.

This clonotype was picked up many times. The chain employs TRBV27 and TRBJ2-2; no reliable D call. CDR1 is MNHEY, CDR2 SMNVEV, per germline (reference sequence). The CDR3 sequence is 13 residues long. Deletions cut 4 bases from V and 4 bases from J, with 7 bases between. CDR3 in DNA: TGTGCCAGCAGTTACCGCCTCACCGGGGAGCTGTTTTTT. It translates to CASSYRLTGELFF.

CDR3 in DNA: TGCAGTGCTAGGGAGAACAGGGTTTGGTCACCCCTCCACTTT. It specifies CSARENRVWSPLHF. The chain has TRBV20-1 and TRBJ1-6; D possibly corresponds to TRBD1 (6 bases). V lost 3 bases, J lost 10 bases, and 16 bases lay in between. The germline V gene has CDR1 DFQATT and CDR2 SNEGSKA (reference sequence). The CDR3 is 14 residues long.

In this sample, this clonotype turned up a few times. The rearrangement links TRBV12-3 or TRBV12-4 to TRBJ2-1; D might be TRBD2 (6 bases). This CDR3 has 11 residues. V lost 6 bases, J lost 7 bases, and 7 bases lay in between. The DNA of the CDR3 is TGTGCCAGCAGCGCGGGAAATGAGCAGTTCTTC. Translating gives CASSAGNEQFF.

This clonotype was recorded at least ten times. V and J are TRBV10-3 and TRBJ2-7; 9 nucleotides align to TRBD1. There are 13 residues in the CDR3. Germline trimming cut 6 bases from V and 5 bases from J; bases unmatched to any gene: 5. Germline loops: CDR1 ENHRY, CDR2 SYGVKD. DNA of the CDR3: TGTGCCATCAGGGGGACAGGGAAAGACGAGCAGTACTTC. It specifies CAIRGTGKDEQYF.